The clone carrying this T cell receptor (beta chain) has only a few counts. These data originate in a study of blood T cell repertoires in COVID-19. The overall study: T cells, B-cell-depleted T cells, or PBMCs provided the cDNA or gDNA that served as material.

Authors' methods: Estimates of nucleated cell counts were drawn from the amplification of reference gene primers. TCRdb's table, derived via immunoSEQ multiplex PCR, lists solely in-frame clones and lacks some. Clonal size and the V and J genes are those of that table, whereas D and trimming came from the DNA. The data contain over 150,000 clones, roughly four fifths of them singletons. V was pared by 8 bases and J by 0 bases, with 11 bases between. This CDR3 has 14 residues. Germline CDR1 is SGHTA and CDR2 is FQGNSA. Patients of the Seattle cohort, enrolled during active infection, were followed longitudinally.

The specimen sequenced was peripheral blood. The chain combines TRBV7-2 with TRBJ1-5, with a possible D match to TRBD1 (5 bases). The source of this sequence is a woman in her 70s with COVID-19, enrolled during active disease. The CDR3 DNA is TGTGCCAGCCGACAGCGACATAGCAATCAGCCCCAGCATTTT. Its protein is CASRQRHSNQPQHF.